Below are 21 T cell receptor beta chains sequenced from a single sample in a study of cytomegalovirus exposure and HLA in healthy donors (dated by TCRdb to 2016 to 2017). The protocol used for the library was the immunoSEQ multiplex PCR assay. For the multiplex PCR, a mixture combining 60 forward primers for TCR Vbeta segments and 13 reverse primers for TCR Jbeta segments was used. TCRdb carries this immuneACCESS record with in-frame sequences only. Its versions omit some clonotypes, under half of them owing to an unresolved V gene in the studies checked, with the rest unexplained. Present in this sample are roughly 190,000 clones, around 77% of which were seen just once. The ten largest clones represent about 1.6% of the sample. Sequencing was done on a sample of PBMCs. These receptors were collected from a young woman in good health and CMV-seronegative.

V gene TRBV7-9 combines with J gene TRBJ2-3; D is perhaps TRBD1 (5 bases). CDR1 and CDR2 from the germline V gene are SEHNR and FQNEAQ (reference sequence). V lost 0 bases to trimming and J lost 3 bases, with 13 bases between them. The CDR3 runs 16 residues. CDR3 nucleotides: TGTGCCAGCAGCTTAGCGCAATGGGGCCGGACAGATACGCAGTATTTT. Translated, it gives CASSLAQWGRTDTQYF.

The chain joins TRBV5-1 to TRBJ1-3; 7 bases fit TRBD1. V gave up 2 bases and J gave up 4 bases; unmatched junction bases: 6. CDR1 SGHRS and CDR2 YFSETQ come from the germline V gene. This CDR3 has 15 residues. DNA of the CDR3: TGCGCCAGCAGCTTACAGGGGTCGGGAGGAAACACCATATATTTT. Translating gives CASSLQGSGGNTIYF.

The chain carries TRBV5-1 and TRBJ2-5, with a weak D call TRBD1 (5 bases). Trimming stripped 0 bases from V and 5 bases from J, with 17 bases between. This CDR3 spans 16 amino acids. CDR1 is SGHRS, CDR2 YFSETQ, per germline. This CDR3 reads CASSLGGGRVAETQYF. In DNA, the CDR3 is TGCGCCAGCAGCTTGGGGGGCGGCAGGGTGGCCGAGACCCAGTACTTC. The full variable domain, in which reference TRBV5-1 and TRBJ2-5 provide the parts outside the CDR3, is KAGVTQTPRYLIKTRGQQVTLSCSPISGHRSVSWYQQTPGQGLQFLFEYFSETQRNKGNFPGRFSGRQFSNSRSEMNVSTLELGDSALYLCASSLGGGRVAETQYFGPGTRLLVL.

A few counts support this clone. The chain couples TRBV5-1 to TRBJ2-2; no clear D gene. Germline V gene sequence: CDR1 SGHRS, CDR2 YFSETQ. The CDR3 loop spans 15 amino acids. With 0 bases removed from V and 0 bases from J, the gap between germline ends came to 6 bases. CDR3 nucleotide sequence: TGCGCCAGCAGCTTGGGGGCAGCGAACACCGGGGAGCTGTTTTTT. Translation: CASSLGAANTGELFF.

The chain couples TRBV11-2 to TRBJ2-7; 7 bases match TRBD1. CDR3 length: 16 amino acids. V dropped 4 bases and J dropped 1; count of bases not matched to a gene: 10. CDR1 and CDR2 (germline): SGHAT, FQNNGV. CDR3 residues: CASSSPPDRDSYEQYF. The CDR3 DNA follows: TGTGCCAGCAGCTCTCCCCCTGACAGGGATTCCTACGAGCAGTACTTC.

This rearrangement joins TRBV9 to TRBJ2-2; 9 bases line up with TRBD2. The trim removed 3 bases at V and 5 bases at J, leaving 8 bases unmatched. This CDR3 comprises 16 residues. CDR1 and CDR2 (germline): SGDLS, YYNGEE. The CDR3 region is CASSAEAGGPTGELFF. The DNA of the CDR3 is TGTGCCAGCAGCGCAGAAGCGGGAGGCCCGACCGGGGAGCTGTTTTTT.

This chain uses TRBV7-2 with TRBJ2-5; 12 bases agree with TRBD2. The CDR3 is made up of 17 amino acids. CDR1 and CDR2 from the germline V gene are SGHTA and FQGNSA. With V trimmed by 7 bases and J by 1 base, 10 bases remained unmatched. The CDR3 region has the DNA TGTGCCAGCACCCTTAGTGCTAGCGGGAGGGCCCAAGAGACCCAGTACTTC. This encodes CASTLSASGRAQETQYF.

The chain links TRBV5-1 to TRBJ2-7, with D uncertain. The CDR3 spans 14 residues. Germline CDR1 is SGHRS and CDR2 is YFSETQ. V was cut by 3 bases and J by 4 bases, with 14 bases left in between. The CDR3 sequence is CASSSVGLPYEQYF. The DNA of the CDR3 is TGCGCCAGCAGCTCTGTCGGTCTGCCTTACGAGCAGTACTTC.

This clone was seen once. V usage is TRBV11-3 and J usage is TRBJ2-3; 7 bases agree with TRBD2. The CDR3 sequence is 15 residues long. From germline, CDR1 is SGHNT and CDR2 YENEEA. J was trimmed by 2 bases and V by 2 bases; bases with no gene match: 4. The CDR3 loop reads CASSLRRGSTDTQYF. The CDR3, as DNA: TGTGCCAGCAGCTTACGGCGGGGGTCCACAGATACGCAGTATTTT.

The chain uses TRBV15 and TRBJ1-3, with D hard to call. CDR1 is LNHNV, CDR2 YYDKDF, per germline (reference sequence). With 0 bases removed from V and 9 bases from J, the gap between germline ends came to 15 bases. The CDR3 loop spans 15 amino acids. The chain's CDR3 is CATSRETISTGTIYF. The CDR3 DNA reads TGTGCCACCAGCAGAGAGACTATTAGCACCGGCACCATATATTTT. Variable domain in full (rest from reference TRBV15 and TRBJ1-3): DAMVIQNPRYQVTQFGKPVTLSCSQTLNHNVMYWYQQKSSQAPKLLFHYYDKDFNNEADTPDNFQSRRPNTSFCFLDIRSPGLGDTAMYLCATSRETISTGTIYFGEGSWLTVV.

This clone has just a few counts. The rearrangement joins TRBV19 to TRBJ1-1; 7 positions match TRBD1. V lost 3 bases, J lost 2 bases, and 3 bases stayed unmatched. This CDR3 spans 14 amino acids. Germline CDR1 reads LNHDA; CDR2 reads SQIVND (reference sequence). This CDR3 is CASSIRGQNTEAFF. DNA of the CDR3: TGTGCCAGTAGTATTAGGGGGCAAAACACTGAAGCTTTCTTT.

J is TRBJ1-5 and V is TRBV6-1; the D gene is possibly TRBD1 (5 bases). V was pared by 4 bases and J by 1 base, with 8 bases between. The CDR3 has 14 amino acids. Germline values: CDR1 MNHNS, CDR2 SASEGT. For the CDR3, the DNA is TGTGCCAGCAGTGGCCGACAGAGCAATCAGCCCCAGCATTTT. Its translation is CASSGRQSNQPQHF.

This rearrangement joins TRBV6-6 to TRBJ1-2; D remains ambiguous. The CDR3 covers 13 residues. Germline V gene lookup returns CDR1 MNHNY and CDR2 SVGAGI (reference sequence). V was clipped by 7 bases and J by 6 bases, with 15 bases between them. The chain's CDR3 is CASTDSNGNGYTF. CDR3 in DNA: TGTGCCAGCACAGACTCGAACGGGAATGGCTACACCTTC.

V and J are TRBV2 and TRBJ2-1, with D possibly TRBD2 on 5 matching bases. This CDR3 region has 15 residues. Germline values: CDR1 SNHLY, CDR2 FYNNEI. V was cut by 3 bases and J by 5 bases, with 14 bases left in between. As DNA, the CDR3 is TGTGCCAGCAGTGATGAGGGTAGCTATGACAATGAGCAGTTCTTC. It translates to CASSDEGSYDNEQFF. Using reference TRBV2 and TRBJ2-1 for the parts outside the CDR3, the full variable domain is EPEVTQTPSHQVTQMGQEVILRCVPISNHLYFYWYRQILGQKVEFLVSFYNNEISEKSEIFDDQFSVERPDGSNFTLKIRSTKLEDSAMYFCASSDEGSYDNEQFFGPGTRLTVL.

The genes are TRBV7-9 and TRBJ2-5, with 9 bases fitting TRBD1. Germline V CDR1 and CDR2: SEHNR, FQNEAQ (reference sequence). The CDR3 sequence is 16 residues long. The V gene end was trimmed by 3 bases and the J gene end by 1 base; junction bases not matched to a gene: 6. CDR3 loop: CASSLGTGPLQETQYF. The CDR3 bases are TGTGCCAGCAGCTTGGGGACAGGGCCCCTCCAAGAGACCCAGTACTTC.

V gene TRBV15 combines with J gene TRBJ1-2; no firm D call. V was shortened by 1 base and J by 8 bases, with 14 bases between the two germline ends. Per germline, CDR1 LNHNV and CDR2 YYDKDF (reference sequence). The CDR3 runs to 14 residues. CDR3 amino acids: CATSRAATLGGYTF. CDR3 DNA sequence: TGTGCCACCAGCAGAGCCGCGACATTGGGCGGCTACACCTTC. The complete variable domain, with remaining parts taken from reference TRBV15 and TRBJ1-2, reads DAMVIQNPRYQVTQFGKPVTLSCSQTLNHNVMYWYQQKSSQAPKLLFHYYDKDFNNEADTPDNFQSRRPNTSFCFLDIRSPGLGDTAMYLCATSRAATLGGYTFGSGTRLTVV.

J is TRBJ2-5 and V is TRBV28, with 11 nucleotides matching TRBD1. Germline loops: CDR1 MDHEN, CDR2 SYDVKM. The CDR3 is 15 residues long. J gave up 1 base and V 8 bases, and 6 bases lay outside the gene matches. CDR3 DNA: TGTGCCAGCTCGGGTGGGACAGGGGGCCAAGAGACCCAGTACTTC. It is translated as CASSGGTGGQETQYF.

The chain recombines TRBV11-2 with TRBJ2-2; D remains unclear. The CDR3 spans 12 residues. Trimming removed 5 bases from V and 9 bases from J, with 10 bases in between. Per germline, CDR1 SGHAT and CDR2 FQNNGV. CDR3 region: CASSPVNRELFF. DNA for the CDR3: TGTGCCAGCAGCCCCGTTAACAGGGAGCTGTTTTTT.

V usage is TRBV10-3 and J usage is TRBJ1-6, with D maybe TRBD1 (6 bases). V lost 4 bases and J lost 10, with 14 bases in between. CDR1 is ENHRY, CDR2 SYGVKD, per germline. The CDR3 contains 14 residues. CDR3 coding DNA: TGTGCCATCAGTGGTGGGGGGGCGGCCTCACCCCTCCACTTT. As protein: CAISGGGAASPLHF.

This clone was detected once. The chain uses TRBV6-1 and TRBJ1-2, with 8 bases fitting TRBD1. The CDR3 runs to 13 residues. Per the germline V gene, CDR1 is MNHNS and CDR2 is SASEGT. V lost 5 bases and J lost 2; bases outside the gene matches: 1. CDR3 loop: CASSQGANYGYTF. The CDR3 region has the DNA TGTGCCAGCAGTCAGGGGGCGAACTATGGCTACACCTTC.

This clone was counted only a few times. This chain uses TRBV9 with TRBJ2-2; D possibly corresponds to TRBD1 (7 bases). Trimming took 4 bases from V and 0 from J, leaving 13 bases between them. The CDR3 has 16 amino acids. From germline, CDR1 is SGDLS and CDR2 YYNGEE. CDR3 in amino acids: CASSPRGDTNTGELFF. The CDR3 nucleotides are TGTGCCAGCAGCCCCAGGGGGGACACGAACACCGGGGAGCTGTTTTTT.